This T cell receptor beta chain was captured by sequencing in a study of a mutant IDH1 vaccine in newly diagnosed glioma (dated by TCRdb to about 2021). Context from the whole study: The roughly 32 treated patients were approximately 62% male and around 38% female, with a mean age of approximately 38 years. Before enrollment, most patients had been given radiochemotherapy with temozolomide as standard therapy, while the rest had received either radiotherapy alone or temozolomide alone. Peripheral blood was drawn at six visits: V03 (baseline), V05, V07, V10, V12 and V13. For exploratory analyses, fewer than 30 treated patients had longitudinal TCRB deep sequencing done wherever samples were available. Study-wide conclusions, independent of this receptor: According to the authors, sample limitations meant that analyses of patient blood samples could not be reproduced. Availability determined which PBMC samples were chosen for TCRB deep sequencing. Pseudoprogression appeared unrelated to alterations in the top peripheral T cell clonotypes detected by TCRB sequencing. Across multiple MHC alleles, vaccine-induced immune responses were seen in nearly 95% of patients.

This clone was seen just once. Its antigen remains unidentified. Base qualities are not at hand, and no much larger clone is one base apart. What this sample's time point label stands for: baseline, week 1 (first vaccination visit). This specimen's treatment or condition label, interpreted: pre-vaccination baseline after standard-of-care therapy. Donors had newly diagnosed WHO grade 3 or 4 IDH1-mutant astrocytomas with loss of nuclear ATRX. The samples were drawn from NOA16, a multicentre, single-arm, open-label phase I trial in Germany that tested a mutant IDH1 peptide vaccine in humans for the first time. Visit V03 blood draws served as the baseline sample for immunogenicity testing. Genomic DNA for TCRB sequencing was isolated from EDTA blood with the DNeasy Blood and Tissue Kit. V drops 0 bases and J drops 2 bases, leaving 11 bases in between. Reading from cysteine to phenylalanine, the CDR3 counts 15 amino acids. The retained sequence is limited to the CDR3, 45 bases, with the frame set at the first base. From a lookup of the germline V gene (reference sequence), CDR1 and CDR2 are GTSNPN and SVGIG.

The library was prepared using the immunoSEQ multiplex PCR assay. Following the manufacturer's protocol, the hsTCRB Kit was used to amplify rearranged TCR beta chain sequences. An Illumina MiSeq was used to sequence the TCRB libraries. Processing in the source paper ran as follows. The kit vendor's proprietary platform handled demultiplexing, trimming and gene mapping. TCRdb took this table from immuneACCESS and kept in-frame rearrangements with V and J called. Such tables lack part of the clones; where checked against another copy, unresolved V genes explain under half of the gap, and the rest is unexplained. D and trimming come from the DNA, and the V and J calls and clone size come from that table. Within this sample are tens of thousands of clones, with about 74% of them counted one time only. In total, the top ten clones hold about 2% of the sample.

The sequence was collected from a middle-aged woman with glioma. Sequenced material: PBMCs, taken from a glioma patient treated with radiotherapy, temozolomide or both. The chain uses TRBV30 and TRBJ1-5, with TRBD1 as a weak D call on 5 bases. The nucleotide sequence is given as TGTGCCTGGAGTGTAACGGGGGGAGGCAATCAGCCCCAGCATTTT. The resulting protein is CAWSVTGGGNQPQHF. Outside the CDR3, residues come from the reference TRBV30 and TRBJ1-5 proteins, so the full variable domain is: SQTIHQWPATLVQPVGSPLSLECTVEGTSNPNLYWYRQAAGRGLQLLFYSVGIGQISSEVPQNLSASRPQDRQFILSSKKLLLSDSGFYLCAWSVTGGGNQPQHFGDGTRLSIL.